These 20 T cell receptor beta chains were sequenced from one sample in a study of blood T cell repertoires in COVID-19. Assay: immunoSEQ multiplex PCR; the TCRdb copy retains only in-frame clones and omits some. The sample includes about 180,000 clones, 85% to 90% of them seen just once. Sequencing was carried out using peripheral blood. The receptors come from an older person with COVID-19, enrolled during active disease.

V gene TRBV4-3 combines with J gene TRBJ1-3; D unclear. Germline V gene sequence: CDR1 LGHNA, CDR2 YSLEER. Trimming left V 1 base short and J 3 bases short, with 7 bases between. This CDR3 comprises 14 residues. CDR3 DNA: TGCGCCAGCAGCCAAGCAGGTTTTGGAAACACCATATATTTT. It is translated as CASSQAGFGNTIYF.

The chain employs TRBV9 and TRBJ2-3; the match to TRBD2 covers 8 bases. This CDR3 has 13 amino acids. Germline CDR1 and CDR2: SGDLS and YYNGEE. V lost 1 base to trimming and J lost 5 bases; unmatched junction nucleotides: 0. For the CDR3, the DNA is TGTGCCAGCAGCGTAACTAGCGGAGATACGCAGTATTTT. Translating it yields CASSVTSGDTQYF.

The chain employs TRBV3-1 (or the pseudogene TRBV3-2) and TRBJ2-3; 8 positions match TRBD2. Germline CDR1 is LGHDT and CDR2 is YNNKEL (reference sequence). This CDR3 contains 16 residues. Unmatched junction bases numbered 7, after V lost 3 bases and J lost 2 bases. CDR3 sequence reads: CASSHSRLAYTDTQYF. CDR3 DNA: TGTGCCAGCAGCCATTCCCGACTAGCGTACACAGATACGCAGTATTTT.

The rearrangement links TRBV6-1 to TRBJ2-7; D is undetermined. CDR1 MNHNS and CDR2 SASEGT come from the germline V gene. The V and J ends lost 2 bases and 0 bases respectively, with 20 bases between them. CDR3 length: 18 residues. The CDR3, as DNA: TGTGCCAGCAGTGAATGGTCACAGACCCACAGAGTCTCCTACGAGCAGTACTTC. The encoded protein is CASSEWSQTHRVSYEQYF.

The J gene is TRBJ2-1, the V gene TRBV15, with 15 bases matching TRBD2. The CDR3 covers 18 residues. In germline, CDR1 is LNHNV, CDR2 YYDKDF (reference sequence). V was clipped by 5 bases and J by 1 base; unmatched bases: 6. CDR3 in DNA: TGTGCCACCAGCGGAGGGACTAGCGGGAGGTCGTCCTACAATGAGCAGTTCTTC. Its protein is CATSGGTSGRSSYNEQFF.

The chain couples TRBV27 to TRBJ2-1, with TRBD2 matching over 11 bases. Trimming cost V 6 bases and J 9 bases; bases outside gene matches: 10. Germline CDR1 reads MNHEY; CDR2 reads SMNVEV (reference sequence). The length of the CDR3 is 15 residues. This chain's CDR3 is CASSSPSGGIGEQFF. CDR3 nucleotides: TGTGCCAGCAGCTCCCCTAGCGGGGGGATCGGTGAGCAGTTCTTC.

The J gene is TRBJ2-7, the V gene TRBV7-9; 7 positions match TRBD1. V shed 2 bases and J 2 bases; nucleotides not matched to a gene: 6. Germline V CDR1 and CDR2: SEHNR, FQNEAQ (reference sequence). The CDR3 has 15 amino acids. CDR3 DNA sequence: TGTGCCAGCAGCTTACGGGACAGTCAGCCCTACGAGCAGTACTTC. This codes for CASSLRDSQPYEQYF.

In its sample, this clone was seen a few times. The CDR3 sequence: CATSKQTNTEAFF. The DNA for the CDR3 is TGTGCCACCAGTAAACAGACGAACACTGAAGCTTTCTTT. The genes are TRBV24-1 and TRBJ1-1; no clear D. This CDR3 has 13 residues. The V gene lost 6 bases and the J gene lost 1 base, with 8 bases spanning the gap. Germline loops: CDR1 KGHDR, CDR2 SFDVKD.

The chain joins TRBV27 to TRBJ2-3, with 9 bases identical to TRBD2. V dropped 3 bases and J dropped 4; count of bases not matched to a gene: 8. CDR3 length equals 16 residues. Germline V gene data show CDR1 as MNHEY and CDR2 as SMNVEV (reference sequence). This CDR3 is CASSLGAGGMSDTQYF. The CDR3 coding sequence is TGTGCCAGCAGTTTGGGGGCGGGGGGGATGTCAGATACGCAGTATTTT.

V gene TRBV28 combines with J gene TRBJ2-2; TRBD1 agrees at 7 bases. This CDR3 has 15 residues. Germline CDR1 reads MDHEN; CDR2 reads SYDVKM. V trimming: 5 bases; J trimming: 3 bases; junction bases outside the gene matches: 6. Written as DNA, the CDR3 is TGTGCCAGCAGTACAGGGGTATTCTACACCGGGGAGCTGTTTTTT. It codes for CASSTGVFYTGELFF.

The chain links TRBV5-8 to TRBJ1-5; no firm D call. The germline CDR1 and CDR2 sequences are SGHTS and YDEGEE. V was pared by 0 bases and J by 4 bases, with 8 bases between. The CDR3 spans 14 residues. This chain's CDR3 is CASSLDSGNQPQHF. CDR3 DNA sequence: TGTGCCAGCAGCTTGGACAGCGGTAATCAGCCCCAGCATTTT.

The J gene is TRBJ2-5, the V gene TRBV7-3; TRBD2 matches 11 bases. There are 15 residues in the CDR3. The V gene's germline CDR1 is SGHTA and CDR2 FQGTGA. The V and J ends lost 5 bases and 5 bases, in that order; junction bases with no gene match: 7. CDR3 DNA sequence: TGTGCCAGCAGCCGGCTAGCGGGAGGCGTGGAGACCCAGTACTTC. The encoded protein is CASSRLAGGVETQYF.

The J gene is TRBJ1-6, the V gene TRBV2; TRBD1 might be the D (6 bases). CDR1 and CDR2 from the germline V gene are SNHLY and FYNNEI. The CDR3 consists of 13 residues. V was clipped by 3 bases and J by 9 bases, with 9 bases between them. The CDR3 is CASSDRGASPLHF. CDR3 nucleotides: TGTGCCAGCAGTGACAGGGGAGCTTCACCCCTCCACTTT.

The chain joins TRBV11-2 to TRBJ2-3, with TRBD1 matching 9 bases. V lost 4 bases to trimming and J lost 6 bases; unmatched junction nucleotides: 2. The V gene's germline CDR1 is SGHAT and CDR2 FQNNGV. This CDR3 is built from 13 residues. The CDR3 DNA sequence: TGTGCCAGCAGCTGGGACAGGGTTGATACGCAGTATTTT. Translation gives CASSWDRVDTQYF.

The genes are TRBV7-7 and TRBJ2-2, with TRBD2 identical over 11 bases. The CDR3 sequence is 16 residues long. Germline V CDR1 and CDR2: SSHAT, FNYEAQ (reference sequence). J lost 4 bases, V lost 5 bases, and 6 bases had no gene match. CDR3 loop: CASSHTSGRSTGELFF. The CDR3 nucleotides are TGTGCCAGCAGCCATACTAGCGGGAGAAGCACCGGGGAGCTGTTTTTT.

The count of this clone is one. The chain has TRBV19 and TRBJ1-3, with D possibly being TRBD1 (5 bases). The V gene's germline CDR1 is LNHDA and CDR2 SQIVND (reference sequence). The CDR3 sequence is 14 residues long. The germline V and J ends were trimmed by 5 bases and 6 bases, with 14 bases remaining between them. The CDR3 region is CASSEPGLKNTIYF. In DNA form, the CDR3 reads TGTGCCAGTAGTGAACCGGGACTGAAAAACACCATATATTTT. Combining the CDR3 with reference TRBV19 and TRBJ1-3 gives the whole variable domain DGGITQSPKYLFRKEGQNVTLSCEQNLNHDAMYWYRQDPGQGLRLIYYSQIVNDFQKGDIAEGYSVSREKKESFPLTVTSAQKNPTAFYLCASSEPGLKNTIYFGEGSWLTVV.

V usage is TRBV27 and J usage is TRBJ2-1, with D possibly TRBD1 on 6 matching bases. The CDR3 is 14 amino acids. V lost 9 bases to trimming and J lost 4 bases, with 16 bases between them. Germline CDR1 MNHEY, CDR2 SMNVEV (reference sequence). The chain's CDR3 is CASQPGQIYNEQFF. The CDR3 nucleotides are TGTGCCAGTCAACCGGGACAAATTTACAATGAGCAGTTCTTC.

CDR3 residues: CASSRKGLTNEQFF. The CDR3 DNA sequence: TGTGCCAGTAGTCGTAAGGGGCTTACGAATGAGCAGTTCTTC. The chain employs TRBV19 and TRBJ2-1; D possibly corresponds to TRBD1 (5 bases). V lost 5 bases and J 7 bases, leaving 15 bases between the germline ends. CDR1 and CDR2 (germline): LNHDA, SQIVND (reference sequence). There are 14 residues in the CDR3.

The V gene is TRBV5-8, the J gene TRBJ2-1; 7 nucleotides agree with TRBD2. V trimming: 5 bases; J trimming: 9 bases; junction bases outside the gene matches: 11. The CDR3 length is 14 residues. Per germline, CDR1 SGHTS and CDR2 YDEGEE. Here the CDR3 DNA reads TGTGCCAGCAGTCCCCTCGCGGGAGCCAGTGAGCAGTTCTTC. Its translation: CASSPLAGASEQFF.

The chain employs TRBV10-3 and TRBJ1-6; D is unclear. Trimming left V 6 bases short and J 16 bases short, with 16 bases between. The CDR3 extends over 12 amino acids. Germline V lookup: CDR1 ENHRY, CDR2 SYGVKD. As DNA, the CDR3 is TGTGCCATCAGAGCAGGCGAGACCTCACTCCACTTT. As protein: CAIRAGETSLHF.